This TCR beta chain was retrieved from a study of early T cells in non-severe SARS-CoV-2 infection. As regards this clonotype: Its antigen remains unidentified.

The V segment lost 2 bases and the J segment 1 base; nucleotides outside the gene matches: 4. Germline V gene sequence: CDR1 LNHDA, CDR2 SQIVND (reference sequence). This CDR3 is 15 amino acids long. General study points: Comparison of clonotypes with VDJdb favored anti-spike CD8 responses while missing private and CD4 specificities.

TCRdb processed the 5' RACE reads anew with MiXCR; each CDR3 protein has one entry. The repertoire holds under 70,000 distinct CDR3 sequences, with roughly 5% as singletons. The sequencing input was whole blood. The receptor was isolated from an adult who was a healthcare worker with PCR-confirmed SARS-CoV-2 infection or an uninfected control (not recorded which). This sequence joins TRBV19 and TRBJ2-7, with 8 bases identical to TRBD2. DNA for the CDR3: TGTGCCAGTAGTATACTGGCGGGAGGATCCTACGAGCAGTACTTC. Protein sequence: CASSILAGGSYEQYF.